This T cell receptor beta chain was sequenced during a study of CD8 T cells in ankylosing spondylitis. Each TCR beta library was made by quantitative 5'-RACE that incorporated molecular barcodes. TCRdb re-called the 5' RACE reads through MiXCR, storing one row per CDR3 protein. This table has approximately 200,000 distinct CDR3 sequences, roughly 13% appearing once. This clonotype was found a few times. Its antigen is unknown. The length of the CDR3 is 12 residues. With 9 bases removed from V and 1 base from J, the gap between germline ends came to 8 bases. Germline CDR1 and CDR2: KGHSH and LQKENI. General study points: Ankylosing spondylitis blood seemed to carry a telltale TCR beta motif made of fewer than ten highly homologous variants. A subset of motif variants has previously been described in the synovial fluid and blood of reactive arthritis.

J is TRBJ2-3 and V is TRBV18; D gene uncertain. Sequenced: blood, either unsorted or a sorted T cell fraction (not recorded which). The clonotype comes from a male donor with ankylosing spondylitis or in good health (not recorded which). In DNA, the CDR3 is TGTGCCAGGGAGACGGGCACAGATACGCAGTATTTT. This encodes CARETGTDTQYF.